This is a list of T cell receptor beta chains from one sample in a study of T cells in Graves' hyperthyroidism and ophthalmopathy. A single record per CDR3 protein comes from TCRdb applying MiXCR to the multiplex PCR reads. Found here are 560,000 or so distinct CDR3 sequences, 15% to 20% of them singletons; the top ten hold over 45%. Sequencing was carried out using blood. The receptor source for this set is a man in his forties with Graves' ophthalmopathy. Each CDR3 is given with its conserved first and last residue. D genes are given only for firm matches. Clone size is shown for a subset of rows, as once, few, many or a class of expanded clone.

v_call: TRBV27
clone_size: -
j_call: TRBJ2-1
d_call: -
cdr3_length: 15
cdr3_aa: CASSLFGVTRNEQFF
cdr3_nt: TGTGCCAGCAGTTTATTTGGGGTAACACGGAATGAGCAGTTCTTC

v_call: TRBV6-1
clone_size: -
j_call: TRBJ2-7
d_call: -
cdr3_length: 13
cdr3_aa: CASTQGPSYEQYF
cdr3_nt: TGTGCCAGCACTCAGGGGCCTTCCTACGAGCAGTACTTC

v_call: TRBV9
clone_size: -
j_call: TRBJ2-7
d_call: TRBD1
cdr3_length: 14
cdr3_aa: CASSGTGATFEQYF
cdr3_nt: TGTGCCAGCAGCGGTACAGGGGCGACGTTCGAGCAGTACTTC

v_call: TRBV6-1
clone_size: many
j_call: TRBJ2-7
d_call: -
cdr3_length: 15
cdr3_aa: CASSEEVIGPYEQYF
cdr3_nt: TGTGCCAGCAGTGAAGAGGTGATCGGTCCCTACGAGCAGTACTTC

v_call: TRBV3-1
clone_size: few
j_call: TRBJ2-2
d_call: -
cdr3_length: 14
cdr3_aa: CASSNAGGTGELFF
cdr3_nt: TGTGCCAGCTCCAACGCGGGTGGGACCGGGGAGCTGTTTTTT

v_call: TRBV18
clone_size: many
j_call: TRBJ2-1
d_call: TRBD1
cdr3_length: 16
cdr3_aa: CASSLQEGQGYNEQFF
cdr3_nt: TGTGCCAGCTCGCTCCAAGAGGGACAGGGCTACAATGAGCAGTTCTTC

v_call: TRBV6-1
clone_size: -
j_call: TRBJ1-1
d_call: -
cdr3_length: 13
cdr3_aa: CASSELVNTEAFF
cdr3_nt: TGTGCCAGCAGTGAACTAGTGAACACTGAAGCTTTCTTT

v_call: TRBV7-3
clone_size: -
j_call: TRBJ1-1
d_call: TRBD1
cdr3_length: 12
cdr3_aa: CASSPGTGKAFF
cdr3_nt: TGTGCCAGCAGCCCAGGGACAGGGAAAGCTTTCTTT

v_call: TRBV2
clone_size: many
j_call: TRBJ2-5
d_call: TRBD2
cdr3_length: 15
cdr3_aa: CASRGTSGISETQYF
cdr3_nt: TGTGCCAGCAGGGGGACTAGCGGGATTTCAGAGACCCAGTACTTC

v_call: TRBV5-8
clone_size: -
j_call: TRBJ2-2
d_call: TRBD2
cdr3_length: 19
cdr3_aa: CASSPPDGPGLAGTGELFF
cdr3_nt: TGTGCCAGCAGCCCCCCAGACGGGCCGGGACTAGCTGGCACCGGGGAGCTGTTTTTT

v_call: TRBV20-1
clone_size: -
j_call: TRBJ1-1
d_call: -
cdr3_length: 14
cdr3_aa: CSARRGSMNTEAFF
cdr3_nt: TGCAGTGCTAGGAGAGGCAGCATGAACACTGAAGCTTTCTTT

v_call: TRBV7-2
clone_size: few
j_call: TRBJ1-1
d_call: -
cdr3_length: 15
cdr3_aa: CASSLGQRPDTEAFF
cdr3_nt: TGTGCCAGCAGCTTAGGTCAGCGACCAGACACTGAAGCTTTCTTT

v_call: TRBV7-8
clone_size: many
j_call: TRBJ2-5
d_call: -
cdr3_length: 13
cdr3_aa: CASSLVLSGQGYF
cdr3_nt: TGTGCCAGCAGCTTAGTATTGTCGGGACAAGGGTACTTC

v_call: TRBV5-1
clone_size: few
j_call: TRBJ2-7
d_call: -
cdr3_length: 12
cdr3_aa: CASSPRTSEQYF
cdr3_nt: TGCGCCAGCAGCCCCCGCACGAGTGAGCAGTACTTC

v_call: TRBV6-1
clone_size: -
j_call: TRBJ2-7
d_call: -
cdr3_length: 12
cdr3_aa: CASAGLTYEQYF
cdr3_nt: TGTGCCAGCGCCGGGTTAACCTACGAGCAGTACTTC

v_call: TRBV5-1
clone_size: once
j_call: TRBJ2-7
d_call: -
cdr3_length: 14
cdr3_aa: CASSLRPRENEQYF
cdr3_nt: TGCGCCAGCAGCTTACGTCCTCGGGAGAATGAGCAGTACTTC

v_call: TRBV2
clone_size: -
j_call: TRBJ2-7
d_call: -
cdr3_length: 15
cdr3_aa: CARTGRDDHPHEQYF
cdr3_nt: TGTGCCAGAACCGGTCGGGACGACCACCCCCACGAGCAGTACTTC

v_call: TRBV5-1
clone_size: -
j_call: TRBJ1-2
d_call: TRBD1
cdr3_length: 15
cdr3_aa: CASSSGQRTMGGYTF
cdr3_nt: TGCGCCAGCAGCTCGGGACAGCGCACTATGGGAGGCTACACCTTC

v_call: TRBV9
clone_size: -
j_call: TRBJ1-1
d_call: TRBD1
cdr3_length: 18
cdr3_aa: CASSVGSGTGREVTEAFF
cdr3_nt: TGTGCCAGCAGCGTAGGTTCCGGGACAGGGAGGGAGGTCACTGAAGCTTTCTTT

v_call: TRBV7-8
clone_size: many
j_call: TRBJ2-3
d_call: -
cdr3_length: 20
cdr3_aa: CASSLAVTPISLTSTDTQYF
cdr3_nt: TGTGCCAGCAGCTTAGCGGTGACACCTATTTCCCTAACTAGCACAGATACGCAGTATTTT

v_call: TRBV20-1
clone_size: few
j_call: TRBJ2-1
d_call: -
cdr3_length: 13
cdr3_aa: CSARDRGGIWQFF
cdr3_nt: TGCAGTGCTAGAGATCGTGGGGGGATATGGCAGTTCTTC

v_call: TRBV12-3/TRBV12-4
clone_size: many
j_call: TRBJ1-1
d_call: TRBD1
cdr3_length: 15
cdr3_aa: CASSRLGTGNTEAFF
cdr3_nt: TGTGCCAGCAGTCGACTCGGGACAGGGAACACTGAAGCTTTCTTT

v_call: TRBV29-1
clone_size: -
j_call: TRBJ1-2
d_call: -
cdr3_length: 14
cdr3_aa: CSVELGQGNYGYTF
cdr3_nt: TGCAGCGTTGAACTGGGGCAGGGGAACTATGGCTACACCTTC

v_call: TRBV12-3/TRBV12-4
clone_size: many
j_call: TRBJ2-5
d_call: TRBD1
cdr3_length: 16
cdr3_aa: CASSLTIRGQGSTQYF
cdr3_nt: TGTGCCAGCAGTTTAACCATCCGGGGACAGGGGTCGACCCAGTACTTC

v_call: TRBV5-6
clone_size: many
j_call: TRBJ1-5
d_call: TRBD1
cdr3_length: 16
cdr3_aa: CASSLGGQGGDQPQHF
cdr3_nt: TGTGCCAGCAGCTTGGGAGGACAGGGCGGGGATCAGCCCCAGCATTTT

v_call: TRBV10-3
clone_size: many
j_call: TRBJ1-5
d_call: -
cdr3_length: 16
cdr3_aa: CAISEFWENRNQPQHF
cdr3_nt: TGTGCCATCAGTGAGTTTTGGGAAAACAGAAATCAGCCCCAGCATTTT

v_call: TRBV11-3
clone_size: many
j_call: TRBJ2-1
d_call: TRBD2
cdr3_length: 16
cdr3_aa: CASSPTSGASYNEQFF
cdr3_nt: TGTGCCAGCAGCCCGACTAGCGGGGCATCCTACAATGAGCAGTTCTTC

v_call: TRBV14
clone_size: -
j_call: TRBJ1-1
d_call: TRBD1
cdr3_length: 13
cdr3_aa: CASSPVGQDEAFF
cdr3_nt: TGTGCCAGCAGCCCTGTGGGACAGGACGAAGCTTTCTTT

v_call: TRBV9
clone_size: -
j_call: TRBJ2-1
d_call: TRBD1
cdr3_length: 18
cdr3_aa: CASSSRGPDRGLYNEQFF
cdr3_nt: TGTGCCAGCAGCTCTCGGGGCCCGGACAGGGGGCTGTACAATGAGCAGTTCTTC

v_call: TRBV10-3
clone_size: -
j_call: TRBJ1-2
d_call: -
cdr3_length: 12
cdr3_aa: CAITQANYGYTF
cdr3_nt: TGTGCCATCACCCAGGCTAACTATGGCTACACCTTC

v_call: TRBV20-1
clone_size: -
j_call: TRBJ2-5
d_call: -
cdr3_length: 15
cdr3_aa: CSARDVGRSQETQYF
cdr3_nt: TGCAGTGCTAGAGACGTGGGTCGTTCCCAAGAGACCCAGTACTTC

v_call: TRBV2
clone_size: -
j_call: TRBJ2-7
d_call: TRBD2
cdr3_length: 19
cdr3_aa: CASNGLAGGKSSSAYEQYF
cdr3_nt: TGTGCCAGCAACGGACTAGCGGGGGGCAAAAGCAGCTCAGCGTACGAGCAGTACTTC

v_call: TRBV3-1
clone_size: few
j_call: TRBJ2-3
d_call: TRBD1
cdr3_length: 15
cdr3_aa: CASSPPGQGGDTQYF
cdr3_nt: TGTGCCAGCAGCCCTCCGGGACAGGGGGGAGATACGCAGTATTTT

v_call: TRBV5-1
clone_size: -
j_call: TRBJ2-2
d_call: TRBD1
cdr3_length: 17
cdr3_aa: CASSRLDRVPNTGELFF
cdr3_nt: TGCGCCAGCAGCCGACTTGACAGGGTACCGAACACCGGGGAGCTGTTTTTT

v_call: TRBV5-4
clone_size: -
j_call: TRBJ1-6
d_call: TRBD1
cdr3_length: 14
cdr3_aa: CASSARTGQSPLHF
cdr3_nt: TGTGCCAGCAGCGCTAGGACAGGGCAATCACCCCTCCACTTT

v_call: TRBV6-2/TRBV6-3
clone_size: -
j_call: TRBJ2-7
d_call: TRBD2
cdr3_length: 14
cdr3_aa: CASSYVAGVYEQYF
cdr3_nt: TGTGCCAGCAGTTATGTAGCGGGAGTCTACGAGCAGTACTTC

v_call: TRBV13
clone_size: -
j_call: TRBJ1-4
d_call: -
cdr3_length: 15
cdr3_aa: CASSLRITTNEKLFF
cdr3_nt: TGTGCCAGCAGCCTAAGGATAACAACTAATGAAAAACTGTTTTTT

v_call: TRBV29-1
clone_size: -
j_call: TRBJ2-7
d_call: -
cdr3_length: 11
cdr3_aa: CSVEEHYEQYF
cdr3_nt: TGCAGCGTTGAAGAGCACTACGAGCAGTACTTC

v_call: TRBV27
clone_size: many
j_call: TRBJ2-1
d_call: -
cdr3_length: 14
cdr3_aa: CASSSPTRNNEQFF
cdr3_nt: TGTGCCAGCAGTTCTCCGACTAGGAACAATGAGCAGTTCTTC

v_call: TRBV7-6
clone_size: many
j_call: TRBJ2-7
d_call: TRBD2
cdr3_length: 16
cdr3_aa: CASSLGVRGRAAEQYF
cdr3_nt: TGTGCCAGCAGCTTAGGGGTGCGCGGGAGGGCCGCCGAGCAGTACTTC

v_call: TRBV28
clone_size: many
j_call: TRBJ2-7
d_call: -
cdr3_length: 13
cdr3_aa: CASIGTASYEQYF
cdr3_nt: TGTGCCAGCATCGGGACGGCTTCCTACGAGCAGTACTTC

v_call: TRBV5-1
clone_size: -
j_call: TRBJ2-3
d_call: -
cdr3_length: 15
cdr3_aa: CASSLVRSGTDTQYF
cdr3_nt: TGCGCCAGCAGCTTGGTAAGGAGCGGCACAGATACGCAGTATTTT

v_call: TRBV29-1
clone_size: few
j_call: TRBJ1-1
d_call: -
cdr3_length: 15
cdr3_aa: CSVEGGGESGTEAFF
cdr3_nt: TGCAGCGTTGAAGGGGGAGGGGAGTCGGGCACTGAAGCTTTCTTT

v_call: TRBV5-1
clone_size: -
j_call: TRBJ2-1
d_call: TRBD1
cdr3_length: 16
cdr3_aa: CASSPGQGALYNEQFF
cdr3_nt: TGCGCCAGCAGCCCTGGACAGGGCGCACTATACAATGAGCAGTTCTTC

v_call: TRBV28
clone_size: -
j_call: TRBJ1-4
d_call: TRBD1
cdr3_length: 13
cdr3_aa: CASRDSSNEKLFF
cdr3_nt: TGTGCCAGCCGGGACAGTTCCAATGAAAAACTGTTTTTT

v_call: TRBV18
clone_size: -
j_call: TRBJ2-6
d_call: -
cdr3_length: 16
cdr3_aa: CASSLLDRPGANVLTF
cdr3_nt: TGTGCCAGCTCACTGTTGGATCGACCTGGGGCCAACGTCCTGACTTTC

v_call: TRBV5-1
clone_size: -
j_call: TRBJ1-1
d_call: TRBD1
cdr3_length: 15
cdr3_aa: CASSWTGGPNTEAFF
cdr3_nt: TGCGCCAGCAGCTGGACAGGGGGTCCGAACACTGAAGCTTTCTTT

v_call: TRBV6-1
clone_size: -
j_call: TRBJ1-6
d_call: -
cdr3_length: 13
cdr3_aa: CASRASYNSPLHF
cdr3_nt: TGTGCCAGCCGGGCCTCCTATAATTCACCCCTCCACTTT

v_call: TRBV5-1
clone_size: many
j_call: TRBJ2-1
d_call: -
cdr3_length: 16
cdr3_aa: CASSLMRLGTVNEQFF
cdr3_nt: TGCGCCAGCAGCTTAATGAGGCTCGGGACGGTGAATGAGCAGTTCTTC

v_call: TRBV4-1
clone_size: -
j_call: TRBJ2-1
d_call: TRBD2
cdr3_length: 16
cdr3_aa: CASSRGSSGGWGEQFF
cdr3_nt: TGCGCCAGCAGCAGGGGGTCTAGCGGGGGGTGGGGCGAGCAGTTCTTC

v_call: TRBV4-2
clone_size: -
j_call: TRBJ2-7
d_call: -
cdr3_length: 14
cdr3_aa: CAGSQGTTDYEQYF
cdr3_nt: TGTGCCGGCAGCCAAGGGACAACCGACTACGAGCAGTACTTC

v_call: TRBV5-1
clone_size: -
j_call: TRBJ2-5
d_call: TRBD2
cdr3_length: 15
cdr3_aa: CASSLTGGSQETQYF
cdr3_nt: TGCGCCAGCAGCTTGACGGGAGGGAGCCAAGAGACCCAGTACTTC

v_call: TRBV5-1
clone_size: -
j_call: TRBJ1-4
d_call: -
cdr3_length: 14
cdr3_aa: CASSFGTANEKLFF
cdr3_nt: TGCGCCAGCAGCTTTGGGACGGCGAATGAAAAACTGTTTTTT

v_call: TRBV5-1
clone_size: -
j_call: TRBJ2-1
d_call: TRBD1
cdr3_length: 14
cdr3_aa: CASYRGGSYNEQFF
cdr3_nt: TGCGCCAGTTACAGGGGCGGGTCCTACAATGAGCAGTTCTTC

v_call: TRBV4-2
clone_size: -
j_call: TRBJ1-5
d_call: -
cdr3_length: 13
cdr3_aa: CASSQDEGQPQHF
cdr3_nt: TGTGCCAGCAGCCAAGATGAGGGTCAGCCCCAGCATTTT